This T cell receptor (beta chain) was found in a study of blood T cell repertoires in COVID-19. Only in-frame clones appear in the TCRdb table, and some are missing; sequencing was by immunoSEQ multiplex PCR. This table has about 50,000 clones, 90% to 95% appearing once. The sequenced material came from peripheral blood. The sequence came from an elderly woman with acute or convalescent COVID-19.

The CDR3 DNA reads as TGTGCCAGCAGTCGCTGGCGGACTGAAGCTTTCTTT. It codes for CASSRWRTEAFF. The chain couples TRBV28 to TRBJ1-1, with D uncertain. The V gene's germline CDR1 is MDHEN and CDR2 SYDVKM. The CDR3 has 12 amino acids. Trimming removed 5 bases from V and 5 bases from J, with 9 bases in between. Supplemented by reference TRBV28 and TRBJ1-1, the full variable domain reads DVKVTQSSRYLVKRTGEKVFLECVQDMDHENMFWYRQDPGLGLRLIYFSYDVKMKEKGDIPEGYSVSREKKERFSLILESASTNQTSMYLCASSRWRTEAFFGQGTRLTVV.